Listed below are T cell receptor beta chains from one sample, sequenced in a study of blood T cell repertoires in COVID-19. Profiling relied on immunoSEQ multiplex PCR, and the TCRdb table lists in-frame clones only, not all of them. The sample lists 150,000 or so clones, about 80% occurring once. Sequenced input: peripheral blood. The source is a human donor in a cohort sampled during active COVID-19. Each CDR3 is given with its conserved first and last residue. Each record gives: D gene, clone size, V gene, J gene, CDR3 DNA, CDR3 protein. The D gene is left open where the match is weak. Only part of the rows carry a size: once, few, many, or a class if the clone is expanded.

D gene: .
clone size: .
V gene: TRBV7-2
J gene: TRBJ2-7
CDR3 DNA: TGTGCCAGCAGCCTATACCTAGCCAAGCAGTACTTC
CDR3 protein: CASSLYLAKQYF

D gene: .
clone size: .
V gene: TRBV27
J gene: TRBJ2-5
CDR3 DNA: TGTGCCAGCAAGCCCGGGCAGGGCGGAGAGACCCAGTACTTC
CDR3 protein: CASKPGQGGETQYF

D gene: TRBD1
clone size: .
V gene: TRBV7-3
J gene: TRBJ1-1
CDR3 DNA: TGTGCCAGCAGCTTACTGGGACAGGGGAACACTGAAGCTTTCTTT
CDR3 protein: CASSLLGQGNTEAFF

D gene: TRBD1
clone size: many
V gene: TRBV29-1
J gene: TRBJ2-7
CDR3 DNA: TGCAGCGTTGATTCCGGGACAGGCGCCTACGAGCAGTACTTC
CDR3 protein: CSVDSGTGAYEQYF

D gene: .
clone size: .
V gene: TRBV30
J gene: TRBJ2-1
CDR3 DNA: TGTGCCTGGAGTCCAAGGGGCGATGGTGAGCAGTTCTTC
CDR3 protein: CAWSPRGDGEQFF

D gene: TRBD2
clone size: .
V gene: TRBV7-3
J gene: TRBJ2-1
CDR3 DNA: TGTGCCAGCAGCCTCAGCGGGAGCTCCTACAATGAGCAGTTCTTC
CDR3 protein: CASSLSGSSYNEQFF

D gene: .
clone size: .
V gene: TRBV6-5
J gene: TRBJ1-2
CDR3 DNA: TGTGCCAGCAGTTACCAGGCAGGGTTAGGCTATGGCTACACCTTC
CDR3 protein: CASSYQAGLGYGYTF

D gene: TRBD2
clone size: .
V gene: TRBV5-1
J gene: TRBJ2-1
CDR3 DNA: TGCGCCAGCAGCCGGGGGACTAGCGGGAGTAATGAGCAGTTCTTC
CDR3 protein: CASSRGTSGSNEQFF

D gene: TRBD1
clone size: few
V gene: TRBV3-1/TRBV3-2
J gene: TRBJ2-7
CDR3 DNA: TGTGCCAGCAGCCAAAATGCTGGACAGGGAAGCGAGCAGTACTTC
CDR3 protein: CASSQNAGQGSEQYF

D gene: TRBD1
clone size: .
V gene: TRBV5-4
J gene: TRBJ1-4
CDR3 DNA: TGTGCCAGCAGCAGGACAGGATGGGGGCGTGAAAAACTGTTTTTT
CDR3 protein: CASSRTGWGREKLFF

D gene: .
clone size: .
V gene: TRBV3-1/TRBV3-2
J gene: TRBJ1-6
CDR3 DNA: TGTGCCAGCAGCCACCTCGCTATTGATTCACCCCTCCACTTT
CDR3 protein: CASSHLAIDSPLHF

D gene: TRBD2
clone size: .
V gene: TRBV6-1
J gene: TRBJ2-1
CDR3 DNA: TGTGCCAGCAGGGAAGGGACTAGCGAAAACAATGAGCAGTTCTTC
CDR3 protein: CASREGTSENNEQFF

D gene: .
clone size: .
V gene: TRBV6-5
J gene: TRBJ1-3
CDR3 DNA: TGTGCCAGCAGAGCACAGGGTTGGAGTAACACCATATATTTT
CDR3 protein: CASRAQGWSNTIYF

D gene: TRBD2
clone size: once
V gene: TRBV5-1
J gene: TRBJ2-1
CDR3 DNA: TGCGCCAGCAGCTTCCCTAGCGGGGGGGCAAGTGAGCAGTTCTTC
CDR3 protein: CASSFPSGGASEQFF

D gene: TRBD1
clone size: .
V gene: TRBV6-5
J gene: TRBJ1-2
CDR3 DNA: TGTGCCAGCAAGGTAGCAGGGGGCGTAAGTGGCTACACCTTC
CDR3 protein: CASKVAGGVSGYTF

D gene: .
clone size: .
V gene: TRBV29-1
J gene: TRBJ2-5
CDR3 DNA: TGCAGCGTTGTGGGCAGTCAGACCCAGTACTTC
CDR3 protein: CSVVGSQTQYF

D gene: .
clone size: .
V gene: TRBV11-2
J gene: TRBJ1-2
CDR3 DNA: TGTGCCAGCAGCCGAACCCAGGGCAGTAGGAACTATGGCTACACCTTC
CDR3 protein: CASSRTQGSRNYGYTF

D gene: .
clone size: once
V gene: TRBV7-3
J gene: TRBJ2-6
CDR3 DNA: TGTGCCAGCAGCTTATCGTCTGGGGCCAACGTCCTGACTTTC
CDR3 protein: CASSLSSGANVLTF

D gene: TRBD1
clone size: .
V gene: TRBV7-8
J gene: TRBJ1-1
CDR3 DNA: TGTGCCAGCAGCTTGACCGGACAGGGCAGTTTCGCTGAAGCTTTCTTT
CDR3 protein: CASSLTGQGSFAEAFF

D gene: .
clone size: .
V gene: TRBV2
J gene: TRBJ2-2
CDR3 DNA: TGTGCCAGCAGTGACAAGACTACCGACACCGGGGAGCTGTTTTTT
CDR3 protein: CASSDKTTDTGELFF

D gene: .
clone size: .
V gene: TRBV3-1/TRBV3-2
J gene: TRBJ1-3
CDR3 DNA: TGTGCCAGCGGGCTTGCTTCTGGAAACACCATATATTTT
CDR3 protein: CASGLASGNTIYF

D gene: .
clone size: .
V gene: TRBV11-3
J gene: TRBJ2-1
CDR3 DNA: TGTGCCAGCTCCCCCCGGCAGGCCTCCTACAATGAGCAGTTCTTC
CDR3 protein: CASSPRQASYNEQFF

D gene: .
clone size: once
V gene: TRBV19
J gene: TRBJ1-4
CDR3 DNA: TGTGCCAGTAGCGGTGGGGCGGTTAATGAAAAACTGTTTTTT
CDR3 protein: CASSGGAVNEKLFF

D gene: TRBD2
clone size: .
V gene: TRBV5-5
J gene: TRBJ2-4
CDR3 DNA: TGTGCCAGCAGCTTGGCGTCTAGCGGGAGGACCTTAAACATTCAGTACTTC
CDR3 protein: CASSLASSGRTLNIQYF

D gene: .
clone size: .
V gene: TRBV7-2
J gene: TRBJ1-2
CDR3 DNA: TGTGCCAGCAGCATCTCCACAGGCGGCTCGAGCTACACCTTC
CDR3 protein: CASSISTGGSSYTF

D gene: .
clone size: once
V gene: TRBV5-5
J gene: TRBJ1-4
CDR3 DNA: TGTGCCAGCAGCTTCGGGGGGCTTGAAAAACTGTTTTTT
CDR3 protein: CASSFGGLEKLFF

D gene: .
clone size: .
V gene: TRBV6-5
J gene: TRBJ2-6
CDR3 DNA: TGTGCCAGCAGAAAAGCCTCTGGGGCCAACGTCCTGACTTTC
CDR3 protein: CASRKASGANVLTF

D gene: .
clone size: .
V gene: TRBV10-3
J gene: TRBJ1-3
CDR3 DNA: TGTGCCATCAGTGAAGTAGCCCCTGGAAACACCATATATTTT
CDR3 protein: CAISEVAPGNTIYF

D gene: TRBD1
clone size: .
V gene: TRBV25-1
J gene: TRBJ1-1
CDR3 DNA: TGTGCCAGCAGTGCCGGGACAGGGCGTAGCACTGAAGCTTTCTTT
CDR3 protein: CASSAGTGRSTEAFF

D gene: TRBD1
clone size: .
V gene: TRBV5-8
J gene: TRBJ2-7
CDR3 DNA: TGTGCCAGCAGATCATACAGGGGGCAGTACTTC
CDR3 protein: CASRSYRGQYF